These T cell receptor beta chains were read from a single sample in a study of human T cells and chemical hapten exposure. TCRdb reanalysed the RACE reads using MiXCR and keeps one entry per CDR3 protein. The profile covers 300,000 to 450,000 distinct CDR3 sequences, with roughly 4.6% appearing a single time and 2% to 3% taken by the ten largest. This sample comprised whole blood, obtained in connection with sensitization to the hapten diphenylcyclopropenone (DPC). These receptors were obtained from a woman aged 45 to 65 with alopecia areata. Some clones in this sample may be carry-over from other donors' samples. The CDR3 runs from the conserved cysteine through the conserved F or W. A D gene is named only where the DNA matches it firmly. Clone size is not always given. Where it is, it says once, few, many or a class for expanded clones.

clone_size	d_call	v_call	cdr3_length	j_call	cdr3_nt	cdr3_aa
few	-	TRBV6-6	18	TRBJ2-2	TGTGCCAGCAGTTACTCGAAAGGCAGGGCAAAAAATGCCGGGGAGCTGTTTTTT	CASSYSKGRAKNAGELFF
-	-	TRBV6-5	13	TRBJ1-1	TGTGCCAGCAGTTGGGGGATGGACACTGAAGCTTTCTTT	CASSWGMDTEAFF
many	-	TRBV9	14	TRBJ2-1	TGTGCCAGCAGCGGAAGGGACTCCTACAATGAGCAGTTCTTC	CASSGRDSYNEQFF
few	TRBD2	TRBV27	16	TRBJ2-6	TGTGCCAGCAGTCTCCTAGCGGGGCTTGGGGCCAACGTCCTGACTTTC	CASSLLAGLGANVLTF
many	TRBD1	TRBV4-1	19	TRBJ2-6	TGCGCCAGCAGCCAAGATAGGGGGACAGGAAACTCTGGGGCCAACGTCCTGACTTTC	CASSQDRGTGNSGANVLTF
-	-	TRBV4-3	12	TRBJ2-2	TGCGCCAGCAGCCAACGGAGCGGGGAGCTGTTTTTT	CASSQRSGELFF
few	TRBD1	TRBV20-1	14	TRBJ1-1	TGCAGTGCTAACGACGGGACAGTGAACACTGAAGCTTTCTTT	CSANDGTVNTEAFF
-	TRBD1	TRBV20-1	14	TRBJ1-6	TGCAGTGGAAACGGACAGGGAGATAATTCACCCCTCCACTTT	CSGNGQGDNSPLHF
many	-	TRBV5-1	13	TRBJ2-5	TGCGCCAGCAGCTTGGTAGCGGAAGAGACCCAGTACTTC	CASSLVAEETQYF
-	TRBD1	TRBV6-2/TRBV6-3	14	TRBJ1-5	TGTGCCACCCTCGGACAGGCTAAAATTGGGACCCAGCATTTT	CATLGQAKIGTQHF
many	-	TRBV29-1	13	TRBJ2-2	TGCAGCGCCGAACCGGGGAACACCGGGGAGCTGTTTTTT	CSAEPGNTGELFF
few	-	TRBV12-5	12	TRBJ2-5	TGTGCTAGTGGTTTGTTCGAAGAGACCCAGTACTTC	CASGLFEETQYF
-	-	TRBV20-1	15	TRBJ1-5	TGCAGTGCTAGAGATCGGGAACAGATCAATCAGCCCCAGCATTTT	CSARDREQINQPQHF
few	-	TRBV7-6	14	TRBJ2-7	TGTGCCAGCAGCCCGGAGGCCTCCGGAGACGAGCAGTACTTC	CASSPEASGDEQYF
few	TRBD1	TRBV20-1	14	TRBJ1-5	TGCAGTGCTCTGAGGGGACAGTACAATCAGCCCCAGCATTTT	CSALRGQYNQPQHF
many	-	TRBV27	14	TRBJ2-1	TGTGCCAGCAGTCTTCGGGTCGGTCCCAATGAGCAGTTCTTC	CASSLRVGPNEQFF
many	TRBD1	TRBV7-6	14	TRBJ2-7	TGTGCCAGCAGCCCCAGGACAGGGGCGAGGGAGCAGTACTTC	CASSPRTGAREQYF
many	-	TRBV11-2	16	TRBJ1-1	TGTGCCAGCAGCTTAGTTCGGCCCCAGAGAAACACTGAAGCTTTCTTT	CASSLVRPQRNTEAFF
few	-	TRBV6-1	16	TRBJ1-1	TGTGCCAGCAGTGAAGTTTACAGGGTTAAGGACACTGAAGCTTTCTTT	CASSEVYRVKDTEAFF
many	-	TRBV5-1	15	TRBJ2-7	TGCGCCAGCAGCTTGGCTGGGCCTAATTCCTACGAGCAGTACTTC	CASSLAGPNSYEQYF
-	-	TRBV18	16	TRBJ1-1	TGTGCCAGCTCACCACGGTCTCGGGACATCAACACTGAAGCTTTCTTT	CASSPRSRDINTEAFF
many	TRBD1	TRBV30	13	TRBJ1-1	TGTGCCTGGGAGACAGGGTTGAACACTGAAGCTTTCTTT	CAWETGLNTEAFF
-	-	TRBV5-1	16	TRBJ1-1	TGCGCCAGCAGCTTGGAGGCGACCAGCATGAACACTGAAGCTTTCTTT	CASSLEATSMNTEAFF
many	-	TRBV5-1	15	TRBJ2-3	TGCGCCAGCAGCTTGGCCGGCGGCACGGCAGATACGCAGTATTTT	CASSLAGGTADTQYF
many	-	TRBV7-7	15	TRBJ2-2	TGTGCCAGCAGCCCAGGGGTGCTGAACACCGGGGAGCTGTTTTTT	CASSPGVLNTGELFF
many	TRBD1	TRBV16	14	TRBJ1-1	TGTGCCAGCAGCCGCCGGGACAGATCGGCAGAAGCTTTCTTT	CASSRRDRSAEAFF
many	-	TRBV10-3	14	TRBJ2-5	TGTGCCATCACCAGTGGTCTCAACCAAGAGACCCAGTACTTC	CAITSGLNQETQYF
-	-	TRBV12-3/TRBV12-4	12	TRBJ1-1	TGTGCCAGCGGCAAAGCCGGGCTTGAAGCTTTCTTT	CASGKAGLEAFF
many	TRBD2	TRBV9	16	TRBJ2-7	TGTGCCAGCAGCCTCCGACTAGCGGGGCCGCCAGAGGAGCAGTACTTC	CASSLRLAGPPEEQYF
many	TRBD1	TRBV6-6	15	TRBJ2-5	TGTGCCAGCAGTTACCACCCAGGGGGTCTAGAGACCCAGTACTTC	CASSYHPGGLETQYF
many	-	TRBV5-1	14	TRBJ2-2	TGCGCCAGCAGCTTGGATGGCAGCACCGGGGAGCTGTTTTTT	CASSLDGSTGELFF
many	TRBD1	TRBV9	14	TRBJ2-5	TGTGCCAGCAGCCCGGGACAGGGAGAGGAGACCCAGTACTTC	CASSPGQGEETQYF
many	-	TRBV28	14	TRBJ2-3	TGTGCCAGCAGTTTCGAGCGGGTAACAGATACGCAGTATTTT	CASSFERVTDTQYF
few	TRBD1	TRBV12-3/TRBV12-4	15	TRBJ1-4	TGTGCCAGCAGTCCAAACCAGGGGGCCTCTGGAGAACTGTTTTTT	CASSPNQGASGELFF
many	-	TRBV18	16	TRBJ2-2	TGTGCCAGCTCACGAGTCGGATCAGGAAACACCGGGGAGCTGTTTTTT	CASSRVGSGNTGELFF
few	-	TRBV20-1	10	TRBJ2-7	TGCAGTGCTTATGCCTACGAGCAGTACTTC	CSAYAYEQYF
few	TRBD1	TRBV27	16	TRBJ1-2	TGTGCCAGCAGTTTGAGAAAGGGACAGGCCCTCTATGGCTACACCTTC	CASSLRKGQALYGYTF
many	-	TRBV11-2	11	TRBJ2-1	TGTGCCAGCAGCTTTTTGGGTGAGCAGTTCTTC	CASSFLGEQFF
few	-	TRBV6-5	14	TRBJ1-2	TGTGCCAGCAGTTACTCGAAGACGGCCTATGGCTACACCTTC	CASSYSKTAYGYTF
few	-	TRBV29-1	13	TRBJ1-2	TGCAGCGTCCGAAAGGGGGGAAGGTATGGCTACACCTTC	CSVRKGGRYGYTF
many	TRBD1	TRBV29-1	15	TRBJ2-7	TGCAGCGCCACTGACGGGACAGGAGTTCGCTACGAGCAGTACTTC	CSATDGTGVRYEQYF
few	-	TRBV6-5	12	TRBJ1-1	TGTGCCACCCACAGGGATAGGGCTGAAGCTTTCTTT	CATHRDRAEAFF
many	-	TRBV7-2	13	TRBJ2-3	TGTGCCAGCACCCAAGGAGGAACCAACACGCAGTATTTT	CASTQGGTNTQYF
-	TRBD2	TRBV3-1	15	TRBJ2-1	TGTGCCAGCAGCCAAGACCCTAGCGGTTACAATGAGCAGTTCTTC	CASSQDPSGYNEQFF
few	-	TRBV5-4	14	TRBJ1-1	TGTGCCAGCAGCTTGGGCAGCGGGAAGACTGAAGCTTTCTTT	CASSLGSGKTEAFF
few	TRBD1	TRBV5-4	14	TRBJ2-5	TGTGCCAGCAGTTTCGGGACAGTCAAAGAGACCCAGTACTTC	CASSFGTVKETQYF
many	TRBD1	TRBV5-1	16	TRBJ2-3	TGCGCCAGCAGCCACCGACAGGGGGGCCGCACAGATACGCAGTATTTT	CASSHRQGGRTDTQYF
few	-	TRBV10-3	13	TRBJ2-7	TGTGCCATCAGTGAGTCGAACAGCCTAGGGCAGTACTTC	CAISESNSLGQYF
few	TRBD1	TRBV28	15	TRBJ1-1	TGTGCCAGCAGTCCCTGGACAGGGCCAAACACTGAAGCTTTCTTT	CASSPWTGPNTEAFF
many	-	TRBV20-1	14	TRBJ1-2	TGCAGTGTCATGAATGGGGGAAGCCAAGGTGGCTACACCTTC	CSVMNGGSQGGYTF